In its sample, the clone carrying this TCR beta chain was seen a few times. Its antigen remains unknown. Data came from immunoSEQ multiplex PCR; TCRdb stores just in-frame clones and leaves some out. The table has approximately 90,000 clones, roughly 87% seen once. The record originates from a study of OX40 agonist ivuxolimab in advanced cancers. Study information: Ivuxolimab was administered intravenously to patients at 0.01 to 10 mg/kg every 2 weeks. General study findings and limits: The study found that CD8+ T cells averaged more expanded clones than CD4+. The study did not work out the antigen specificity of the expanded peripheral T cells.

This CDR3 spans 13 amino acids. Germline V CDR1 and CDR2: SGHDN, FVKESK. Between the trimmed V and J ends, which lost 6 bases and 6 bases, there was a span of 13 bases. Individuals having autoimmune disease history or systemic immunosuppression were not enrolled. Sequencing was performed on CD4+ or CD8+ T cells sorted from blood, taken in a trial of the OX40 agonist ivuxolimab. This sequence joins TRBV14 and TRBJ2-3; D is unclear. The origin of this receptor is an adult with an advanced solid tumor such as melanoma, head and neck, liver or kidney cancer. For the CDR3, the DNA is TGTGCCAGCAGTCGACACCTAGGGGATACGCAGTATTTT. Amino acid sequence: CASSRHLGDTQYF.